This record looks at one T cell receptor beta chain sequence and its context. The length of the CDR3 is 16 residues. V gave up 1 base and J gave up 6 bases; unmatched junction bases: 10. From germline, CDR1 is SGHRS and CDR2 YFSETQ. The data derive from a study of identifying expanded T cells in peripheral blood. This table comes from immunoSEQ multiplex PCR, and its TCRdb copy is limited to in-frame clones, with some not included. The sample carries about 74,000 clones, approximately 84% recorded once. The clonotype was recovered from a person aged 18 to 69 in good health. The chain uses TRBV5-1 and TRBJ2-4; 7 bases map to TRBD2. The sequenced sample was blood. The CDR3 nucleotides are TGCGCCAGCAGCTTGCGCGGGAGTAAAGAGGGAAACATTCAGTACTTC. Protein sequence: CASSLRGSKEGNIQYF.